This is a list of T cell receptor beta chains from one sample in a study of naive and memory T cell subsets. TCRdb re-analysed the 5' RACE reads in MiXCR, keeping a single row per CDR3 protein. The sample consists of fewer than 40,000 distinct CDR3 sequences, around 17% of them appearing once. These TCRs come from a female donor in good health. The CDR3 runs from the conserved cysteine through the conserved F or W. A D gene is named only where the DNA matches it firmly. Clone size appears in some rows only: once, few, many, or a class for an expanded clone.

j_gene,v_gene,abundance,d_gene,CDR3nt,CDR3aa
TRBJ1-2,TRBV6-5,many,.,TGTGCCAGCAGTTACGACACTTATAGAGACTACACCTTC,CASSYDTYRDYTF
TRBJ1-5,TRBV15,.,.,TGTGCCACCAGCAGAGATACGGGGAAGGGTCAGCCCCAGCATTTT,CATSRDTGKGQPQHF
TRBJ2-7,TRBV20-1,many,TRBD2,TGCAGTGCTAGTGAGCGGGAAACGAGCTCCTACGAGCAGTACTTC,CSASERETSSYEQYF
TRBJ2-7,TRBV20-1,many,.,TGCAGTGTCGGCAGGGGTAGTTACGAGCAGTACTTC,CSVGRGSYEQYF
TRBJ2-1,TRBV5-6,.,.,TGTGCCAGCAGCTGGAACGACGGGAGTGAGCAGTTCTTC,CASSWNDGSEQFF
TRBJ2-3,TRBV20-1,medium-sized,.,TGCAGTGCTCCCAGGGGACAAAGCTCCACAGATACGCAGTATTTT,CSAPRGQSSTDTQYF
TRBJ1-2,TRBV10-2,medium-sized,.,TGCGCCAGCAGTGACGGACCAAATGGCTACACCTTC,CASSDGPNGYTF
TRBJ2-1,TRBV20-1,many,.,TGCAGTGCTAGAGTTGTTGGGGGACCCTACAATGAGCAGTTCTTC,CSARVVGGPYNEQFF
TRBJ1-2,TRBV20-1,medium-sized,TRBD1,TGCAGTGTACCCCCTCAGGGGGCCACCTATGGCTACACCTTC,CSVPPQGATYGYTF
TRBJ1-5,TRBV5-6,.,TRBD1,TGTGCCAGCAGCTCCGGCGGGACAGGGCATCAGCCCCAGCATTTT,CASSSGGTGHQPQHF
TRBJ2-1,TRBV29-1,many,.,TGCAGCGCCCTATCCAGGGGGGGGCGGGTAAATGAGCAGTTCTTC,CSALSRGGRVNEQFF
TRBJ1-2,TRBV10-3,.,.,TGTGCCATCAGTGAGACAGGGCCCTATGGCTACACCTTC,CAISETGPYGYTF
TRBJ2-7,TRBV5-1,.,TRBD1,TGCGCCAGCGCCCCAACCGGGACAGTCGCCTACGAGCAGTACTTC,CASAPTGTVAYEQYF
TRBJ2-1,TRBV20-1,many,TRBD2,TGCAGTGCCGGCCGAATATCCGGGACTAGCGGGGGTTCATACAATGAGCAGTTCTTC,CSAGRISGTSGGSYNEQFF
TRBJ2-3,TRBV29-1,many,.,TGCAGCGTCCCCCCAGGGGCGGAGGGGGATACGCAGTATTTT,CSVPPGAEGDTQYF
TRBJ2-1,TRBV7-2,many,.,TGTGCCAGCAGCTTAGCTTCACCCAATGAGCAGTTCTTC,CASSLASPNEQFF
TRBJ2-7,TRBV11-2,few,TRBD1,TGTGCCAGCAGCCCTACCAACCGGGACAGGCGACGCTCCTACGAGCAGTACTTC,CASSPTNRDRRRSYEQYF
TRBJ1-5,TRBV6-1,.,.,TGTGCCAGCAGACCTCCTGGGGCAGGTATCTCGGGTCAGCCCCAGCATTTT,CASRPPGAGISGQPQHF
TRBJ2-1,TRBV20-1,many,TRBD2,TGCAGTGCAGCACTAGCGGGGGGGGTTAGTGAGCAGTTCTTC,CSAALAGGVSEQFF
TRBJ2-5,TRBV6-2/TRBV6-3,many,.,TGTGCCAGCAGCATGGTCGGGGCCGCCCAAGGGACCCAGTACTTC,CASSMVGAAQGTQYF
TRBJ2-3,TRBV20-1,many,TRBD2,TGCAGTGCTAGAGAGCCCACACTAGCGGGAGATACGCAGTATTTT,CSAREPTLAGDTQYF
TRBJ1-2,TRBV5-1,.,TRBD1,TGCGCCAGCAGCTTGGGACAGGGGGCTAACTATGGCTACACCTTC,CASSLGQGANYGYTF
TRBJ2-7,TRBV7-9,medium-sized,.,TGTGCCAGCAGCTTAGTAGGACAGTCCATCCACGAGCAGTACTTC,CASSLVGQSIHEQYF
TRBJ2-7,TRBV9,.,.,TGTGCCAGCAGCGTAGGCGGCAGTTCCTACGAGCAGTACTTC,CASSVGGSSYEQYF
TRBJ2-7,TRBV11-1,medium-sized,.,TGTGCCAGCAGCTGGGGGCGGCAGGAGAGAGCCTACGAGCAGTACTTC,CASSWGRQERAYEQYF
TRBJ2-5,TRBV20-1,many,.,TGCAGTGCTAGCCGGGGAAGCCAAGAGACCCAGTACTTC,CSASRGSQETQYF
TRBJ1-2,TRBV29-1,.,.,TGCAGCGGCAGGGACCCATTTAACTATGGCTACACCTTC,CSGRDPFNYGYTF
TRBJ1-6,TRBV27,.,TRBD1,TGTGCCAGCAGTTTCGCAGGGGGGAATTCACCCCTCCACTTT,CASSFAGGNSPLHF
TRBJ2-2,TRBV18,medium-sized,.,TGTGCCAGCTCACCACCGAACACCGGGGAGCTGTTTTTT,CASSPPNTGELFF
TRBJ2-7,TRBV5-1,few,TRBD2,TGCGCCAGCAGCTTCGGTCCGGAGATAGCGGGGGCCCCCTACGAGCAGTACTTC,CASSFGPEIAGAPYEQYF
TRBJ1-5,TRBV9,few,.,TGTGCCAGCAGCGTAGGTGGAGGGGGGTGGAATCAGCCCCAGCATTTT,CASSVGGGGWNQPQHF
TRBJ2-2,TRBV20-1,many,TRBD2,TGCAGTGCTAGAGATCAATCGGGGGGTTCGAACACCGGGGAGCTGTTTTTT,CSARDQSGGSNTGELFF
TRBJ1-5,TRBV6-5,.,TRBD1,TGTGCCAGCAGTACGGGACAGGGGTTCCGACAGCCCCAGCATTTT,CASSTGQGFRQPQHF
TRBJ1-2,TRBV6-4,many,.,TGTGCCAGCCGTACAGGGTTAGGTGGCTACACCTTC,CASRTGLGGYTF
TRBJ2-7,TRBV5-1,few,.,TGCGCCAGCAGCTTGCCCGGGACCTACTACGAGCAGTACTTC,CASSLPGTYYEQYF
TRBJ1-4,TRBV20-1,.,.,TGCAGTGCTAGAGATCCCCAGGACACGGCTGAAAAACTGTTTTTT,CSARDPQDTAEKLFF
TRBJ2-7,TRBV20-1,many,TRBD1,TGCAGTGCTAGAGGGAACAGGGGGCTGGACGAGCAGTACTTC,CSARGNRGLDEQYF
TRBJ2-1,TRBV6-4,many,.,TGTGCCAGCAGTGGCTCTACTAGTTCTAATGAGCAGTTCTTC,CASSGSTSSNEQFF
TRBJ2-1,TRBV7-2,.,TRBD2,TGTGCCAGCAGCTCCGGGACTAGATTCTACAATGAGCAGTTCTTC,CASSSGTRFYNEQFF
TRBJ1-3,TRBV4-2,few,.,TGTGCCAGCACGGGACGAATCTCTGGAAACACCATATATTTT,CASTGRISGNTIYF
TRBJ1-1,TRBV6-5,few,TRBD1,TGTGCCAGCAGTTACTGGGAGGGGGCCATGAACACTGAAGCTTTCTTT,CASSYWEGAMNTEAFF
TRBJ1-5,TRBV7-2,few,.,TGTGCCAGCAGCTTAGCGGGAAGCAGTAGCAATCAGCCCCAGCATTTT,CASSLAGSSSNQPQHF
TRBJ1-1,TRBV5-1,few,.,TGCGCCAGCAGGTTGGGCAGCAACACTGAAGCTTTCTTT,CASRLGSNTEAFF
TRBJ1-1,TRBV6-5,few,.,TGTGCCAGCAGGGACGTGACAGGAAACACTGAAGCTTTCTTT,CASRDVTGNTEAFF